This T cell receptor (beta chain) was captured in a study of human T cells and chemical hapten exposure. The wider study: On 2 cm by 2 cm of upper inner arm skin, sensitization was performed with 2% DPC. The study patch tested 0.01% DPC on the upper back and read results at 6 days. Study-level findings and limits: Once DPC sensitization occurred, TCRs above 1 in 1000 frequency showed no change. Significantly more large CDR3 similarity clusters arose among expanded TCRs than among controls.

Using its own MiXCR run on the RACE reads, TCRdb lists one record per CDR3 protein. The sample carries 74,000 or so distinct CDR3 sequences, around a tenth recorded once. This clonotype was detected many times. Its cognate antigen is unknown. V dropped 8 bases and J dropped 3; count of bases not matched to a gene: 5. This CDR3 is built from 13 residues. From germline, CDR1 is MNHEY and CDR2 SMNVEV (reference sequence). Time point denoted: patch test 1, 2 weeks after DPC sensitization. Specified treatment: therapeutic diphenylcyclopropenone sensitization with weekly scalp DPC. This sequence joins TRBV27 and TRBJ2-3; 7 nucleotides align to TRBD2. Here the sequenced sample was whole blood, taken in connection with sensitization to the hapten diphenylcyclopropenone (DPC). This receptor was identified in a woman in her forties or fifties with alopecia areata. Some clones in this sample may be carry-over from other donors' samples. The CDR3 region is CASHQLATDTQYF. The CDR3, as DNA: TGTGCCAGCCACCAACTAGCGACAGATACGCAGTATTTT.